These 29 T cell receptor beta chains were all obtained from the same sample, sequenced in a study of control samples from healthy donors and cancer patients. Data came from immunoSEQ multiplex PCR; TCRdb stores just in-frame clones and leaves some out. Here the sample spans roughly 88,000 clones, approximately 91% being singletons. Sequencing was performed on blood. Receptor source: a woman in her 30s in good health.

The chain recombines TRBV7-8 with TRBJ2-1; the match to TRBD2 covers 12 bases. Trimming took 3 bases from V and 7 from J; bases not matched to a gene: 4. The CDR3 is 15 amino acids. The germline gives CDR1 SGHVS, CDR2 FQNEAQ. CDR3 DNA sequence: TGTGCCAGCAGCTTTGGTGGGACTAGCGGGAATGAGCAGTTCTTC. Amino acids: CASSFGGTSGNEQFF.

The CDR3 region is CASSATTAGELFF. The CDR3 nucleotides are TGTGCCAGCAGTGCGACTACGGCCGGGGAGCTGTTTTTT. The chain joins TRBV2 to TRBJ2-2; D is perhaps TRBD2 (5 bases). Per germline, CDR1 SNHLY and CDR2 FYNNEI. V was clipped by 4 bases and J by 6 bases, with 9 bases between them. The CDR3 runs to 13 residues. The variable domain in full, with the rest retrieved from reference TRBV2 and TRBJ2-2, is EPEVTQTPSHQVTQMGQEVILRCVPISNHLYFYWYRQILGQKVEFLVSFYNNEISEKSEIFDDQFSVERPDGSNFTLKIRSTKLEDSAMYFCASSATTAGELFFGEGSRLTVL.

The V and J genes are TRBV30 and TRBJ1-5, with D possibly matching TRBD1 (5 bases). The CDR3 consists of 19 residues. CDR1 is GTSNPN and CDR2 is SVGIG in the germline V gene (reference sequence). V dropped 2 bases and J dropped 5 bases, with 28 bases sitting between them. Written as DNA, the CDR3 is TGTGCCTGGAGTAACCCTCGGGGGGATCCAACCCTGTCAGATCAGCCCCAGCATTTT. It translates to CAWSNPRGDPTLSDQPQHF.

The V call is TRBV12-1, the J call TRBJ2-7. TRBV12-1 is termed a pseudogene. CDR3 size: 11 residues. The CDR3 sequence: CASSSPWEQYF. CDR3 coding DNA: TGTGCCAGCAGCTCTCCCTGGGAGCAGTACTTC.

The CDR3 DNA is TGTGCCATCAGCGGACAGGGGTATGGCTACACCTTC. The encoded protein is CAISGQGYGYTF. The V call is TRBV10-3, the J call TRBJ1-2; 9 bases are shared with TRBD1. Per the germline V gene, CDR1 is ENHRY and CDR2 is SYGVKD. The junction had 1 base not matched to a gene; V was cut back by 6 bases and J by 5 bases. The CDR3 length is 12 residues.

V and J are TRBV7-6 and TRBJ1-3; perhaps TRBD1 as D (5 bases). The CDR3 length is 15 residues. Looked up from germline, CDR1 is SGHVS and CDR2 is FNYEAQ. Trimming shortened V by 1 base and J by 0 bases, and 7 bases separated the two germline ends. CDR3 coding DNA: TGTGCCAGCAGCTTAGTTGACAGCTCTGGAAACACCATATATTTT. Its protein product is CASSLVDSSGNTIYF.

This chain links TRBV27 with TRBJ1-5, with 7 bases aligning to TRBD1. V lost 5 bases, J lost 0 bases, and 4 bases stayed unmatched. The CDR3 loop spans 15 amino acids. CDR1 is MNHEY, CDR2 SMNVEV, per germline (reference sequence). CDR3 nucleotide sequence: TGTGCCAGCAGTCCCAGGACAGGTAGCAATCAGCCCCAGCATTTT. It encodes CASSPRTGSNQPQHF.

The J gene is TRBJ2-2, the V gene TRBV28; D is unclear. The V end was cut by 7 bases, the J end by 1 base, with 10 bases between. Looked up from germline, CDR1 is MDHEN and CDR2 is SYDVKM. This CDR3 region has 14 residues. This CDR3 is CASTYTLNTGELFF. The CDR3, as DNA: TGTGCCAGCACCTACACACTGAACACCGGGGAGCTGTTTTTT.

The gene calls are TRBV2 and TRBJ1-1, with TRBD1 identical over 7 bases. The CDR3 covers 13 residues. Per the germline V gene, CDR1 is SNHLY and CDR2 is FYNNEI. The V segment lost 7 bases and the J segment 1 base; nucleotides outside the gene matches: 3. The CDR3 spells CASKRQGNTEAFF. The CDR3 DNA follows: TGTGCCAGCAAAAGACAGGGGAACACTGAAGCTTTCTTT.

The J gene is TRBJ1-5, the V gene TRBV6-7; 7 bases fit TRBD1. TRBV6-7 is sorted into the ORF group, with uncertain function. Losses at the gene ends were 2 bases for V and 2 bases for J; bases not matched to a gene: 6. CDR3 length: 16 residues. CDR3: CASSYTTGKGNQPQHF. The DNA of the CDR3 is TGTGCCAGCAGTTACACGACAGGGAAGGGCAATCAGCCCCAGCATTTT.

The chain uses TRBV10-2 and TRBJ2-7; 7 nucleotides agree with TRBD2. Germline lookup yields CDR1 WSHSY and CDR2 SAAADI. Germline trimming cut 2 bases from V and 7 bases from J; bases unmatched to any gene: 11. The CDR3 totals 15 residues. The CDR3 DNA sequence: TGCGCCAGCAGTGAGGGTGCGGGGAGGGCCATTGAGCAGTACTTC. This translates into CASSEGAGRAIEQYF.

Turning to this clone: Other DNA variants within this sample encode the same CDR3. The V gene is TRBV2, the J gene TRBJ2-7; TRBD1 matches at 7 bases. In germline, CDR1 is SNHLY, CDR2 FYNNEI. The CDR3 runs to 14 residues. Losses at the gene ends were 3 bases for V and 5 bases for J; bases not matched to a gene: 7. CDR3 residues: CASSDLRDSHEQYF. The CDR3 region has the DNA TGTGCCAGCAGTGACCTCCGGGACAGCCACGAGCAGTACTTC.

The chain employs TRBV19 and TRBJ1-4, with 12 nucleotides matching TRBD1. The V gene's germline CDR1 is LNHDA and CDR2 SQIVND (reference sequence). The junction had 5 bases not matched to a gene; V was cut back by 6 bases and J by 0 bases. This CDR3 is built from 17 residues. CDR3 sequence reads: CASRGQGAGATNEKLFF. The CDR3 region has the DNA TGTGCCAGTAGGGGACAGGGGGCCGGGGCAACTAATGAAAAACTGTTTTTT. The full variable domain, rest sourced from reference TRBV19 and TRBJ1-4, is DGGITQSPKYLFRKEGQNVTLSCEQNLNHDAMYWYRQDPGQGLRLIYYSQIVNDFQKGDIAEGYSVSREKKESFPLTVTSAQKNPTAFYLCASRGQGAGATNEKLFFGSGTQLSVL.

The rearrangement joins TRBV6-5 to TRBJ1-3, with a tentative D call TRBD1 (6 bases). Germline V gives CDR1 MNHEY, CDR2 SVGAGI. The CDR3 length is 14 residues. Trimming shortened V by 8 bases and J by 0 bases, and 11 bases separated the two germline ends. In DNA form, the CDR3 reads TGTGCCAGCTCCAGGGGTTACTCTGGAAACACCATATATTTT. Residues: CASSRGYSGNTIYF.

The V and J genes are TRBV7-9 and TRBJ1-6; D call uncertain. V was trimmed by 1 base and J by 7 bases, leaving 5 bases between them. Germline CDR1 SEHNR, CDR2 FQNEAQ (reference sequence). The CDR3 runs to 13 residues. The CDR3 DNA follows: TGTGCCAGCAGCTTAGAGTCGAATTCACCCCTCCACTTT. It codes for CASSLESNSPLHF.

The V and J genes are TRBV9 and TRBJ1-1; a weak D match, TRBD1 (6 bases). Germline CDR1 reads SGDLS; CDR2 reads YYNGEE. The CDR3 has 15 amino acids. Trimming removed 4 bases at V and 0 bases at J, with 13 bases between. The CDR3 reads CASSTSTGLNTEAFF. The CDR3 bases are TGTGCCAGCAGCACATCGACAGGTCTGAACACTGAAGCTTTCTTT.

J is TRBJ1-6 and V is TRBV3-1 (or the pseudogene TRBV3-2); D is perhaps TRBD1 (6 bases). Trimming left V 4 bases short and J 2 bases short, with 12 bases between. CDR3 length equals 16 residues. The germline CDR1 and CDR2 sequences are LGHDT and YNNKEL (reference sequence). The CDR3 DNA follows: TGTGCCAGCAGCCTCGAAGGACAGACCTATAATTCACCCCTCCACTTT. It translates to CASSLEGQTYNSPLHF.

The chain uses TRBV3-1 (or the pseudogene TRBV3-2) and TRBJ2-1, with 7 bases aligning to TRBD1. Per the germline V gene, CDR1 is LGHDT and CDR2 is YNNKEL (reference sequence). With V trimmed by 4 bases and J by 6 bases, 9 bases remained unmatched. This CDR3 has 15 amino acids. CDR3 in DNA: TGTGCCAGCAGCCGAGGACAGGAGGCGGTCAATGAGCAGTTCTTC. It encodes CASSRGQEAVNEQFF.

V usage is TRBV27 and J usage is TRBJ1-2; 7 bases fit TRBD1. The CDR3 length is 17 residues. Germline lookup yields CDR1 MNHEY and CDR2 SMNVEV (reference sequence). The V segment lost 0 bases and the J segment 0 bases; nucleotides outside the gene matches: 7. The chain's CDR3 is CASSLSASGGANYGYTF. In nucleotides, the CDR3 is TGTGCCAGCAGTTTATCTGCTTCAGGGGGAGCTAACTATGGCTACACCTTC.

The V gene is TRBV7-9, the J gene TRBJ2-7; D not certain. V lost 5 bases to trimming and J lost 4 bases, with 9 bases between them. CDR1 and CDR2 from the germline V gene are SEHNR and FQNEAQ (reference sequence). The CDR3 contains 12 residues. Here the CDR3 reads CASSLKGYEQYF. The CDR3 DNA reads as TGTGCCAGCAGCCTAAAGGGTTACGAGCAGTACTTC. Based on the CDR3 plus reference TRBV7-9 and TRBJ2-7, the full variable domain is DTGVSQNPRHKITKRGQNVTFRCDPISEHNRLYWYRQTLGQGPEFLTYFQNEAQLEKSRLLSDRFSAERPKGSFSTLEIQRTEQGDSAMYLCASSLKGYEQYFGPGTRLTVT.

This chain joins TRBV6-6 and TRBJ1-3, with 7 bases lining up with TRBD1. V shed 6 bases and J 0 bases; nucleotides not matched to a gene: 5. CDR1 is MNHNY and CDR2 is SVGAGI in the germline V gene (reference sequence). The CDR3 has 15 amino acids. The CDR3 loop is CASRVQGSSGNTIYF. The CDR3 bases are TGTGCCAGCAGGGTACAGGGGTCCTCTGGAAACACCATATATTTT.

The chain links TRBV3-1 (or the pseudogene TRBV3-2) to TRBJ1-5; no definite D call. The length of the CDR3 is 13 residues. Trimming took 4 bases from V and 5 from J, leaving 9 bases between them. CDR1 and CDR2 (germline): LGHDT, YNNKEL (reference sequence). The CDR3 DNA is TGTGCCAGCAGCCCGTGGGTGGATCAGCCCCAGCATTTT. Its protein product is CASSPWVDQPQHF.

The J gene is TRBJ1-2, the V gene TRBV11-2; 8 bases agree with TRBD1. V lost 8 bases to trimming and J lost 7 bases; unmatched junction nucleotides: 12. The CDR3 length is 14 residues. Germline CDR1 is SGHAT and CDR2 is FQNNGV. Written as DNA, the CDR3 is TGTGCCAGCGGCGGACAGACAGGGGAAGGTGGCTACACCTTC. Amino acids: CASGGQTGEGGYTF.

The chain links TRBV6-5 to TRBJ1-5; TRBD1 matches 10 bases. This CDR3 has 15 amino acids. Germline-derived CDR1 and CDR2 are MNHEY and SVGAGI. With V trimmed by 4 bases and J by 7 bases, 7 bases remained unmatched. CDR3 DNA sequence: TGTGCCAGCAGTTCCCGGACAGGGGGATCGCAGCCCCAGCATTTT. Protein product: CASSSRTGGSQPQHF.

The V gene is TRBV5-1, the J gene TRBJ2-3, with 12 bases aligning to TRBD2. Losses at the gene ends were 2 bases for V and 3 bases for J; bases not matched to a gene: 4. The CDR3 is made up of 16 amino acids. Germline assignment: CDR1 SGHRS and CDR2 YFSETQ. CDR3 DNA sequence: TGCGCCAGCAGCTTTTGGACTAGCGGGGCTACAGATACGCAGTATTTT. Encoded protein: CASSFWTSGATDTQYF.

The V gene is TRBV5-1, the J gene TRBJ1-6; tentative D call: TRBD1 (5 bases). V dropped 1 base and J dropped 15 bases, with 14 bases sitting between them. The CDR3 sequence is 13 residues long. The V gene's germline CDR1 is SGHRS and CDR2 YFSETQ. CDR3 in DNA: TGCGCCAGCAGCTTGAATAGAGGGGAACGCCTCCACTTT. Encoded protein: CASSLNRGERLHF.

V usage is TRBV5-4 and J usage is TRBJ2-1, with 9 bases identical to TRBD1. Unmatched junction bases numbered 10, after V lost 4 bases and J lost 5 bases. Germline V gene sequence: CDR1 SGHNT, CDR2 YYREEE (reference sequence). This CDR3 is built from 16 residues. The CDR3 region has the DNA TGTGCCAGCAGCGACAAAAGACAGGGGGTAGACAATGAGCAGTTCTTC. This gives the protein CASSDKRQGVDNEQFF. The whole variable domain, filled in from reference TRBV5-4 and TRBJ2-1, reads ETGVTQSPTHLIKTRGQQVTLRCSSQSGHNTVSWYQQALGQGPQFIFQYYREEENGRGNFPPRFSGLQFPNYSSELNVNALELDDSALYLCASSDKRQGVDNEQFFGPGTRLTVL.

The V gene is TRBV14, the J gene TRBJ2-2; the D is unclear. Germline-derived CDR1 and CDR2 are SGHDN and FVKESK. V dropped 1 base and J dropped 4 bases, with 4 bases sitting between them. The CDR3 totals 13 residues. The CDR3 DNA is TGTGCCAGCAGCCAAGTTTTCACCGGGGAGCTGTTTTTT. Amino acids: CASSQVFTGELFF.

The chain recombines TRBV19 with TRBJ1-1; D gene ambiguous. The germline CDR1 and CDR2 sequences are LNHDA and SQIVND (reference sequence). The CDR3 consists of 12 residues. V was pared by 7 bases and J by 0 bases, with 6 bases between. The CDR3 sequence is CASKTMNTEAFF. The CDR3 DNA reads as TGTGCCAGTAAAACGATGAACACTGAAGCTTTCTTT.